This T cell receptor beta chain emerged from a study of blood T cell repertoires in COVID-19. V was trimmed by 5 bases and J by 5 bases, leaving 17 bases between them. In germline, CDR1 is ENHRY, CDR2 SYGVKD. The CDR3 covers 15 residues. Produced via immunoSEQ multiplex PCR; TCRdb's table is partial and in-frame only. Of over 200,000 clones in the sample, 80% to 90% were seen once. The sequencing sample was made of peripheral blood. This rearrangement joins TRBV10-3 to TRBJ2-3; weak D call: TRBD2 (6 bases). This receptor was taken from a woman aged 80 or over with active or convalescent COVID-19. The DNA of the CDR3 is TGTGCCATCAGTAACAAAGCGGGCGCCCAAGATACGCAGTATTTT. It translates to CAISNKAGAQDTQYF.